Below, one T cell receptor (beta chain) is given with its context. What this receptor recognizes is not known. It has no much larger one-base neighbor in the sample; base qualities were not kept. These data originate in a study of blood T cell repertoires in COVID-19 (TCRdb year 2020). Notes on the research overall: Samples covering the acute and convalescent phases of COVID-19 were provided by collaborators in the United States, Italy and Spain. Sample metadata almost always included a de-identified subject ID, COVID-19 status, age in years and sex. The repertoires were made available in a free public database intended to serve as a resource for research on the immune response to SARS-CoV-2. Where HLA class I and class II types were available, the types were taken from metadata supplied by the sample provider, not from assay-based typing. Subjects who had been exposed to COVID-19, were actively infected with it, or had recovered from it provided the deeply sampled blood TCRbeta repertoires that made up the dataset. The material from the prospective study consisted of cDNA or gDNA derived from T cells, B-cell-depleted T cells, or PBMCs. The samples were drawn from two sources: the first 160 participants of the ongoing ImmuneRACE study, and some 1,300 subjects contributed by 6 global collaborators. What the work shows at the level of the full study, not this receptor alone: How much clinical and demographic metadata was included differed by source and by participant, and the metadata was provided uncurated.

Including the terminal cysteine and phenylalanine, the CDR3 comprises 15 residues. Kept here is only the CDR3 DNA, which spans 45 bases and is read in frame from base 1. The germline V gene encodes CDR1 LNHDA and CDR2 SQIVND (reference sequence). V loses 3 bases of germline sequence and J loses 0 bases, and the interval between the two ends is 9 bases. Enrolling through a virtual design, the prospective study's participants ranged in age from roughly 18 to 95 years and lived across 20 to 30 United States geographic areas. To assign participants to cohorts, the prospective study relied on clinical history that participants themselves reported in a screening survey and a study questionnaire. Exposed participants were defined as having been in contact with someone with a PCR-confirmed or clinician-diagnosed COVID-19 case within 2 weeks of study entry. In the prospective study, whole blood, serum and a nasopharyngeal or oropharyngeal swab were collected from each participant by mobile phlebotomists. Additional blood draws and questionnaires over an approximately two-month period could optionally be provided by prospective study participants. Before DNA extraction, blood samples from the prospective study were shipped at room temperature or frozen.

TCRbeta CDR3 regions were amplified from genomic DNA by means of the immunoSEQ Assay, a bias-controlled multiplex PCR. Regarding the original processing steps: Within the assay, amplification of reference gene primers was used to estimate how many nucleated cells each sample contained. To quantify the absolute abundance of each unique TCRbeta CDR3 rearrangement, sequence reads were collapsed and filtered. For each sample, productive Simpson clonality was calculated as the square root of Simpson's diversity index across productive rearrangements. This is the immuneACCESS table as TCRdb keeps it, with only in-frame sequences that have V and J called. A part of the clones is gone; compared with another copy, unresolved V genes explain less than half, and the rest is unexplained. The DNA gave D and trimming, while V, J and clone size come from that table. This sample is represented by about 300,000 clones; roughly 89% of them were singletons. The biggest ten clones account for roughly 2.9% of the sample.

The sequence derives from a woman between 45 and 60 years old who had been exposed to COVID-19. The chain employs TRBV19 and TRBJ1-3, with no confidently assigned D gene. The specimen was PBMCs or T cells enriched from blood (not recorded which). Here the CDR3 is given as CASSIDGSSGNTIYF. The sequence in DNA is TGTGCCAGTAGTATTGACGGGAGCTCTGGAAACACCATATATTTT.